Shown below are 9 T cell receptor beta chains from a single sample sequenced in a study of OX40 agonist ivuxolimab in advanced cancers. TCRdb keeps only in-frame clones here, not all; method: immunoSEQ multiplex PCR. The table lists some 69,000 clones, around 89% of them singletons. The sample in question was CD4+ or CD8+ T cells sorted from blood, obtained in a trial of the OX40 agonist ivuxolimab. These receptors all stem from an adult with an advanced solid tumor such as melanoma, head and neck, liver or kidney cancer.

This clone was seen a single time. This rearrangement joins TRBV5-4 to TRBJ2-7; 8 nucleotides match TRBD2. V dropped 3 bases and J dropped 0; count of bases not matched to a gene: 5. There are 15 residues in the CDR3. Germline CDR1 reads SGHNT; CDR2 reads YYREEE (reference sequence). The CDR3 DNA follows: TGTGCCAGCAGCTCAGGCGGGAGGATCTCCTACGAGCAGTACTTC. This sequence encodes CASSSGGRISYEQYF.

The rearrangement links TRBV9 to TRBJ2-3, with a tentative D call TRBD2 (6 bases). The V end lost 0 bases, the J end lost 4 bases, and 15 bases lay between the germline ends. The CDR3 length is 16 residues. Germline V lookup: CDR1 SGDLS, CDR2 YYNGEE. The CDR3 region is CASSVGGGVSSDTQYF. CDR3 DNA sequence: TGTGCCAGCAGCGTAGGTGGAGGGGTTAGTTCAGATACGCAGTATTTT.

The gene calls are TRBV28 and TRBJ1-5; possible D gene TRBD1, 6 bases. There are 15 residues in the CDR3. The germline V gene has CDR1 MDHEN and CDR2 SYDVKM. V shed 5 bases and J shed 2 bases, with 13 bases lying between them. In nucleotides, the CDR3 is TGTGCCAGCAGTGGGGGCTTAAGGGGCAATCAGCCCCAGCATTTT. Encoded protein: CASSGGLRGNQPQHF.

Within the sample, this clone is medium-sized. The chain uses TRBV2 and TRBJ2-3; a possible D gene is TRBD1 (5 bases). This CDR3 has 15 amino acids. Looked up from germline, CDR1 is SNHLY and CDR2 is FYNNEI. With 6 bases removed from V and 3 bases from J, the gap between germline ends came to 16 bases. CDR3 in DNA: TGTGCCAGCAGCTTCGAGGCAGGGTTGACAGATACGCAGTATTTT. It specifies CASSFEAGLTDTQYF.

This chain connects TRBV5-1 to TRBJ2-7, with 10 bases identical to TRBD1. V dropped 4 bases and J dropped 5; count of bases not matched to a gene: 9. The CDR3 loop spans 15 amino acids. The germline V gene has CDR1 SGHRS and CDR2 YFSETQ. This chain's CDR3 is CASSQPGQGWNEQYF. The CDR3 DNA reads TGCGCCAGCAGCCAACCGGGACAGGGGTGGAACGAGCAGTACTTC.

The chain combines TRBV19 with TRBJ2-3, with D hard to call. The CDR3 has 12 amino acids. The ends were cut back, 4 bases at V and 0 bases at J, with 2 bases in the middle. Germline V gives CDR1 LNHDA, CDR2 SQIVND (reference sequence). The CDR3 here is CASSRSTDTQYF. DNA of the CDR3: TGTGCCAGTAGTAGAAGCACAGATACGCAGTATTTT.

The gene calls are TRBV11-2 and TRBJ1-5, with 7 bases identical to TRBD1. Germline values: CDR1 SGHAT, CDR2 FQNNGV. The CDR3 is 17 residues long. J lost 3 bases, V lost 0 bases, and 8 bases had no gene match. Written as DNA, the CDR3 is TGTGCCAGCAGCTTAGATGGGGGAGGGGGCCTCAATCAGCCCCAGCATTTT. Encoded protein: CASSLDGGGGLNQPQHF.

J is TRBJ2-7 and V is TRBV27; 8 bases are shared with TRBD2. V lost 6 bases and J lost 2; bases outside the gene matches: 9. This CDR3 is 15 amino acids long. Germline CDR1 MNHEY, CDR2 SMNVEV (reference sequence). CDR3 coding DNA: TGTGCCAGCAGACGGAGCGGGAGTGGGACCTACGAGCAGTACTTC. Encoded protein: CASRRSGSGTYEQYF.

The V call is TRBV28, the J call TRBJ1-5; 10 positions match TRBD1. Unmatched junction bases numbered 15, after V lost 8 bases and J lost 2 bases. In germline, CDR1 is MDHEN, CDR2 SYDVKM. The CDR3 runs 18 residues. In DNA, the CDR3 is TGTGCCAGCTTTACAACAGGGACAGGGGCGGTTGGCAATCAGCCCCAGCATTTT. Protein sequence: CASFTTGTGAVGNQPQHF.